A selection of T cell receptor beta chains follows, all from one sample in a study of T cell clonotyping in hematopoietic cell transplantation. The method was immunoSEQ multiplex PCR; TCRdb's version includes in-frame clones alone and lacks a portion of them. The sample lists 15,000 to 20,000 clones; over 75% were seen once. The sequences come from PBMCs, collected 100 days after allogeneic stem cell transplant. These receptors all stem from a male patient between 60 and 69 years old who had an allogeneic stem cell transplant from a related donor, so the T cells may come from the graft donor. Some clones in this sample may be carry-over from other donors' samples. Both conserved end residues are part of each CDR3. The D gene is left open where the match is weak. Rows may omit the clone size; those that give it use once, few, many or a size class.

J | size | V | D | length | CDR3 | DNA
TRBJ1-1 | NA | TRBV9 | NA | 13 | CASSEGDGPEAFF | TGTGCCAGCAGCGAGGGGGATGGACCTGAAGCTTTCTTT
TRBJ2-2 | NA | TRBV7-2 | NA | 14 | CASSGQANTGELFF | TGTGCCAGCAGCGGGCAGGCGAACACCGGGGAGCTGTTTTTT
TRBJ1-6 | NA | TRBV9 | NA | 13 | CASSVEAGSPLHF | TGTGCCAGCAGCGTAGAAGCCGGTTCGCCCCTCCACTTT
TRBJ1-3 | NA | TRBV9 | NA | 13 | CASSTLTGNTIYF | TGTGCCAGCAGCACCTTGACAGGAAACACCATATATTTT
TRBJ2-5 | NA | TRBV7-8 | NA | 14 | CASSLEAGSETQYF | TGTGCCAGCAGCTTAGAGGCAGGGAGCGAGACCCAGTACTTC
TRBJ2-3 | NA | TRBV6-6 | TRBD1 | 13 | CASIARGPDTQYF | TGTGCCAGCATCGCCAGGGGGCCAGATACGCAGTATTTT
TRBJ2-1 | NA | TRBV19 | TRBD2 | 15 | CASRELAGAYNEQFF | TGTGCCAGTAGAGAACTAGCGGGGGCTTACAATGAGCAGTTCTTC
TRBJ1-2 | NA | TRBV6-1 | NA | 16 | CASSEHEVFGLYGYTF | TGTGCCAGCAGTGAACATGAAGTTTTTGGGCTCTATGGCTACACCTTC
TRBJ1-1 | NA | TRBV6-5 | TRBD1 | 14 | CASTGTVPNTEAFF | TGTGCCAGCACTGGGACAGTCCCGAACACTGAAGCTTTCTTT
TRBJ1-2 | NA | TRBV4-2 | NA | 15 | CASSQASDSFYGYTF | TGTGCCAGCAGCCAAGCGTCCGACAGTTTCTATGGCTACACCTTC
TRBJ1-1 | medium-sized | TRBV30 | NA | 15 | CAWRASAGIGTEAFF | TGTGCCTGGAGGGCCTCGGCAGGGATTGGGACTGAAGCTTTCTTT
TRBJ1-4 | NA | TRBV5-1 | NA | 13 | CASKGDGDEKLFF | TGCGCCAGCAAGGGGGATGGGGATGAAAAACTGTTTTTT
TRBJ1-5 | NA | TRBV27 | NA | 12 | CASRGYNQPQHF | TGTGCCAGCAGGGGGTACAATCAGCCCCAGCATTTT
TRBJ2-2 | once | TRBV27 | NA | 14 | CASSLLARTGELFF | TGTGCCAGCAGTTTGTTAGCGCGCACCGGGGAGCTGTTTTTT
TRBJ1-2 | NA | TRBV4-3 | TRBD1 | 14 | CASSPETGNYGYTF | TGCGCCAGCAGCCCCGAGACAGGGAACTATGGCTACACCTTC
TRBJ2-7 | NA | TRBV4-3 | NA | 15 | CASSRQTASSYEQYF | TGCGCCAGCAGCCGTCAGACAGCCTCCTCCTACGAGCAGTACTTC
TRBJ2-7 | NA | TRBV4-3 | NA | 16 | CASSQDSGASSYEQYF | TGCGCCAGCAGCCAAGATTCTGGTGCAAGCTCCTACGAGCAGTACTTC
TRBJ2-3 | NA | TRBV7-3 | TRBD1 | 15 | CASSPAGGPADTQYF | TGTGCCAGCAGCCCCGCAGGGGGCCCCGCAGATACGCAGTATTTT
TRBJ2-7 | NA | TRBV11-2 | TRBD2 | 15 | CASSPIAGGLYEQYF | TGTGCCAGCAGCCCGATAGCGGGGGGGCTCTACGAGCAGTACTTC
TRBJ2-7 | NA | TRBV7-2 | TRBD2 | 12 | CASSLETLAWYF | TGTGCCAGCAGCCTAGAGACACTAGCGTGGTACTTC
TRBJ1-3 | once | TRBV29-1 | NA | 11 | CSYPVGNTIYF | TGCAGCTATCCGGTCGGAAACACCATATATTTT
TRBJ1-6 | NA | TRBV7-3 | NA | 15 | CASSLTAGWNSPLHF | TGTGCCAGCAGCTTAACCGCTGGGTGGAATTCACCCCTCCACTTT
TRBJ2-1 | NA | TRBV7-8 | NA | 15 | CASSLKLEPYNEQFF | TGTGCCAGCAGCTTAAAGCTAGAACCCTACAATGAGCAGTTCTTC
TRBJ1-5 | NA | TRBV7-6 | TRBD1 | 15 | CASSLDRDSIQPQHF | TGTGCCAGCAGCCTTGACAGGGATAGTATTCAGCCCCAGCATTTT
TRBJ1-1 | NA | TRBV10-3 | NA | 14 | CAISESGVNTEAFF | TGTGCCATCAGTGAGTCGGGAGTGAACACTGAAGCTTTCTTT
TRBJ2-1 | NA | TRBV5-6 | NA | 13 | CASSLGTHNEQFF | TGTGCCAGCAGCTTGGGGACGCACAATGAGCAGTTCTTC
TRBJ2-5 | few | TRBV19 | NA | 12 | CATGENQETQYF | TGTGCGACGGGGGAGAACCAAGAGACCCAGTACTTC
TRBJ2-5 | NA | TRBV7-9 | NA | 13 | CASSLATEETQYF | TGTGCCAGCAGCTTAGCTACAGAAGAGACCCAGTACTTC
TRBJ1-6 | NA | TRBV9 | NA | 16 | CASSVAPKVENSPLHF | TGTGCCAGCAGCGTAGCTCCGAAGGTGGAGAATTCACCCCTCCACTTT
TRBJ1-1 | NA | TRBV4-1 | NA | 17 | CASSQEYRDLLNTEAFF | TGCGCCAGCAGCCAAGAATACAGGGACCTACTGAACACTGAAGCTTTCTTT
TRBJ1-2 | NA | TRBV6-5 | TRBD1 | 14 | CATTRTGPNYGYTF | TGTGCCACCACAAGGACAGGACCTAACTATGGCTACACCTTC
TRBJ1-2 | NA | TRBV25-1 | NA | 12 | CASSPGFYGYTF | TGTGCCAGCAGTCCCGGGTTCTATGGCTACACCTTC
TRBJ1-6 | NA | TRBV6-5 | NA | 14 | CASSYGENNSPLHF | TGTGCCAGCAGCTACGGGGAGAATAATTCACCCCTCCACTTT
TRBJ1-1 | NA | TRBV7-3 | NA | 13 | CASSSTVNTEAFF | TGTGCCAGCAGCTCCACAGTAAACACTGAAGCTTTCTTT
TRBJ1-1 | NA | TRBV11-3 | NA | 15 | CASSVIPGRNTEAFF | TGTGCCAGCAGCGTTATTCCGGGACGGAACACTGAAGCTTTCTTT
TRBJ1-2 | medium-sized | TRBV6-5 | NA | 13 | CASSYGHNYGYTF | TGTGCCAGCAGCTACGGACACAACTATGGCTACACCTTC
TRBJ2-5 | NA | TRBV30 | TRBD1 | 15 | CAWSGKTGGEETQYF | TGTGCCTGGAGTGGAAAGACAGGGGGCGAAGAGACCCAGTACTTC
TRBJ2-7 | NA | TRBV5-6 | NA | 14 | CASSRTLGTYEQYF | TGTGCCAGCAGCAGGACCTTAGGTACCTACGAGCAGTACTTC
TRBJ1-1 | NA | TRBV5-6 | NA | 14 | CASSLEMPNTEAFF | TGTGCCAGCAGCTTGGAAATGCCGAACACTGAAGCTTTCTTT
TRBJ2-6 | NA | TRBV29-1 | NA | 13 | CSVDLSGANVLTF | TGCAGCGTCGACCTCTCTGGGGCCAACGTCCTGACTTTC
TRBJ2-5 | NA | TRBV7-6 | NA | 16 | CASSHRLGTSRETQYF | TGTGCCAGCAGCCACCGACTTGGAACTAGCCGGGAGACCCAGTACTTC
TRBJ2-3 | NA | TRBV6-5 | NA | 15 | CASSNSNRGTDTQYF | TGTGCCAGCAGTAATTCCAACAGGGGCACAGATACGCAGTATTTT
TRBJ2-2 | NA | TRBV29-1 | TRBD1 | 15 | CSVGTGGAGTGELFF | TGCAGCGTCGGTACAGGGGGCGCGGGCACCGGGGAGCTGTTTTTT